This T cell receptor beta chain was observed in a study of shared clonotypes between healthy human individuals (dated by TCRdb to the early 2020s). For the study in its entirety: The cohort comprised two women and a few men aged 18 to 49 years. Per donor, three plates each were used for CD4 naive and CD4 memory, two for CD8 naive, and one for CD8 memory. The study deeply sequenced blood TCR repertoires of 5 or 6 healthy adults to estimate repertoire size and the extent of clonotype sharing between individuals. To increase sequencing depth and limit assay-specific biases, TCR repertoire library preparation and sequencing were carried out by different laboratories using diverse techniques. Between about 0.9 and 10 billion PBMCs per donor were obtained by leukapheresis.

Notes on this clone: Its antigen remains undetermined. No much larger clone exists at a distance of one base, and base qualities are not known. The same CDR3 also results from other DNA sequences found in this sample.

The CDR3 starts with the cysteine, ends with the phenylalanine, and has 13 residues. Left in the record is the CDR3 DNA by itself, 39 bases read in frame from the first base. V is shortened by 3 bases, J by 0 bases, and the region joining them spans 7 bases. Via the germline V gene, CDR1 is SQVTM and CDR2 ANQGSEA. CD8 naive samples were CD45RO-negative cells positively selected for CCR7, giving a CD45RA+CCR7+ population that excluded TemRA cells. Donors were healthy HIV-negative adults with no recently reported acute infections or vaccinations. Only Caucasian adults living in Nashville, Tennessee, USA were represented among the donors. Blood was obtained by leukapheresis, after which PBMCs were separated by Ficoll-Histopaque density gradient centrifugation and cryopreserved in liquid nitrogen vapor phase. Analytical flow cytometry was used to check the purity and quantity of each magnetically sorted T cell population. Genomic DNA was isolated from every sorted fraction and measured by UV absorbance on a Nanodrop 2000c.

TCR CDR3 regions were amplified from genomic DNA by multiplex PCR using the deep immunoSEQ assay. For each cell subset, the extracted genomic DNA was distributed evenly across all wells of several immunoSEQ 96-well plates, and each plate served as one replicate. For sorted subsets, 150 to 250 ng of genomic DNA, equivalent to 30,000 or so T cell genomes, went into each replicate PCR. Purified libraries were quantified with a Qubit 3.0 fluorometer, sized on a Bioanalyzer 2100, and re-quantified with the KAPA Library Quantification kit. Every immunoSEQ 96-well plate was sequenced on a separate single-read 150-cycle Illumina NextSeq 550 flow cell. Per the original workflow: Because the immunoSEQ output included only junctional sequences and no quality scores, the filtering could not be the same as the filtering used for full-length reads. Sequences were annotated with PyIR, a Python wrapper for IgBLAST v1.9, and V/J genes and CDR3 were assigned using IMGT germline references. Reads were filtered out if the reads had weak V/J assignments (E-value above 1e-6), no CDR3, stop codons, out-of-frame junctions, or ambiguous translated residues. V3J clonotypes were defined as sequences sharing the same inferred V gene, J gene, and CDR3 amino acid sequence. The percentage overlap between two repertoires was calculated by dividing the number of shared unique clonotypes by the size of the smaller repertoire. Repertoire richness was assessed with RTK rarefaction, the Chao1 estimator, and Recon v2.1 estimates of unobserved clonotypes. Generation probabilities for all TCRbeta clonotypes obtained by the gDNA method from several donors were computed using OLGA. Entries here come from immuneACCESS through TCRdb and include only in-frame sequences with V and J called. Some clones fail to appear in such tables; in the studies checked, an unresolved V gene covers under half of the shortfall, and the cause of the remainder is unknown. The V and J calls and clone size were taken over from that table, and D and trimming were inferred from the DNA. The sample has some 2,000,000 clones on record, around 96% of them singletons. About 1.1% of the sample rests with the top ten.

Broader findings and caveats from the paper: Incomplete sequencing was indicated by rarefaction of sorted-subset datasets, despite the large sequencing depth. Pairwise subsampling led to the expectation that sequencing depth would affect the degree of clonotype sharing among donors. Clonotypes shared by all four sorted-subset donors showed higher generation probabilities than non-shared clonotypes. Estimated clonotype richness was generally larger for naive than for memory subsets. Sampling was restricted to blood, and TCR repertoires in tissue are likely to differ from TCR repertoires in blood. When a handful of donors were compared, the shared fraction of clonotypes was about 5.5% for naive CD4, roughly 3.3% for naive CD8, more than 2% for memory CD4, and less than 0.5% for memory CD8. Because the study included a small number of donors, the genetic and exposure-history diversity represented was limited.

The origin of this receptor is a man aged 18 to 29 in good health. The sample consisted of naive CD8+ T cells sorted from blood. The cell subset or site label, read with the paper, signifies: CD45RA+CCR7+. The V gene is TRBV29-1 and the J gene is TRBJ2-3, with the identity of the D gene unclear. The CDR3 is CSVDGSSTDTQYF. The nucleotides are TGCAGCGTTGATGGGTCGAGCACAGATACGCAGTATTTT.